Presented here are 5 T cell receptor beta chains from one specimen sequenced in a study of blood T cells in healthy people across ages. For the second PCR, which ran for about 6 to 11 cycles, a sample-barcoded 5' primer and a J-beta primer mix were used. TCRdb reanalysed the 5' RACE reads using MiXCR and keeps one entry per CDR3 protein. The sample yields 550,000 to 800,000 distinct CDR3 sequences, roughly 30% seen once. Specimen: blood. These receptors came from an elderly woman in good health.

The table lists this clonotype with many counts. The rearrangement joins TRBV6-5 to TRBJ1-2, with D unclear. The CDR3 totals 13 residues. Trimming cost V 0 bases and J 7 bases, with 9 bases left between them. Germline-derived CDR1 and CDR2 are MNHEY and SVGAGI. The CDR3 reads CASSYSPGGGYTF. The CDR3 DNA reads TGTGCCAGCAGTTACTCCCCCGGAGGTGGCTACACCTTC.

This clonotype was counted at least ten times. The chain couples TRBV28 to TRBJ2-6; TRBD1 matches 8 bases. The V and J ends lost 5 bases and 0 bases, in that order; junction bases with no gene match: 9. Per the germline V gene, CDR1 is MDHEN and CDR2 is SYDVKM. The CDR3 runs to 18 residues. The DNA of the CDR3 is TGTGCCAGCAGTCCCCTCGGACAGGGAAGCTCTGGGGCCAACGTCCTGACTTTC. Amino acids: CASSPLGQGSSGANVLTF.

The chain is built from TRBV5-1 and TRBJ2-4, with 12 bases matching TRBD1. Matching the DNA end better, TRBJ2-7 makes the J call doubtful. The CDR3 sequence is 15 residues long. The germline CDR1 and CDR2 sequences are SGHRS and YFSETQ. CDR3 sequence reads: CASSWGQGAGYEQYF. CDR3 bases: TGCGCCAGCAGCTGGGGACAGGGGGCCGGTTACGAGCAGTACTTC.

This clonotype showed up many times. The rearrangement joins TRBV9 to TRBJ1-1, with TRBD1 matching 8 bases. Trimming cost V 4 bases and J 4 bases; bases outside gene matches: 6. Germline-derived CDR1 and CDR2 are SGDLS and YYNGEE. This CDR3 comprises 14 residues. CDR3 bases: TGTGCCAGCAGCTCATGGACAGGGTCCACTGAAGCTTTCTTT. Translated: CASSSWTGSTEAFF.

This chain links TRBV21-1 with TRBJ2-7; the table calls TRBD1, which could not be checked here. TRBV21-1 has pseudogene status. The CDR3 has 14 residues. The CDR3 bases are TGTGCCAGCAGGATCAGGGTATCTGCCTACGAGCAGTACTTC. It specifies CASRIRVSAYEQYF.